Presented here are 30 T cell receptor beta chains from one specimen sequenced in a study of Graves' ophthalmopathy and Graves' hyperthyroidism. RNA transcripts were the source from which TCR beta CDR3 regions were amplified. After a first-round RT-PCR with HTBI primers, a second-round multiplex PCR was run. TCRdb fed the multiplex PCR reads into MiXCR, producing one record per CDR3 protein. In the table there are 620,000 or so distinct CDR3 sequences, over 20% of which are singletons. The sample taken for sequencing was peripheral blood. All receptors derive from a woman aged 18 to 35 with stable Graves' hyperthyroidism. Some clones in this sample may be carry-over from other donors' samples.

This clonotype was recorded at least ten times. J is TRBJ2-5 and V is TRBV4-3; D perhaps matches TRBD1 (6 bases). Trimming pared 3 bases from V and 5 bases from J, leaving 19 bases between. The CDR3 length is 16 residues. Germline V gene lookup returns CDR1 LGHNA and CDR2 YSLEER. The CDR3 reads CASSQAAQGLGETQYF. For the CDR3, the DNA is TGCGCCAGCAGCCAGGCCGCACAGGGCCTTGGGGAGACCCAGTACTTC.

This clonotype was detected only a few times. The CDR3 coding sequence is TGTGCCAGCAGCTTAGGGACAGGGTGGTTCAACACCGGGGAGCTGTTTTTT. Protein sequence: CASSLGTGWFNTGELFF. The rearrangement joins TRBV11-2 to TRBJ2-2; 8 nucleotides agree with TRBD1. V was clipped by 1 base and J by 2 bases; unmatched bases: 6. Germline values: CDR1 SGHAT, CDR2 FQNNGV. This CDR3 region has 17 residues. The variable domain in full, completed from reference TRBV11-2 and TRBJ2-2, reads EAGVAQSPRYKIIEKRQSVAFWCNPISGHATLYWYQQILGQGPKLLIQFQNNGVVDDSQLPKDRFSAERLKGVDSTLKIQPAKLEDSAVYLCASSLGTGWFNTGELFFGEGSRLTVL.

This clonotype was recorded at least ten times. The chain is built from TRBV29-1 and TRBJ2-7; 9 nucleotides align to TRBD2. This CDR3 is 12 amino acids long. Germline V CDR1 and CDR2: SQVTM, ANQGSEA. J lost 4 bases, V lost 7 bases, and 5 bases had no gene match. The CDR3 DNA reads as TGCAGCGCCTCGGCGGGGGGGTACGAGCAGTACTTC. Its protein is CSASAGGYEQYF.

Remarks on this clonotype: One junction end disagrees with the germline gene, perhaps due to a read error. This chain links TRBV7-8 with TRBJ2-5; D is uncertain. The CDR3 is 16 residues long. Germline V gene data show CDR1 as SGHVS and CDR2 as FQNEAQ. CDR3 in amino acids: CASSLAVDPSSETKYF. CDR3 sequence (DNA): TGTGCCAGCAGCTTAGCGGTAGACCCCAGTTCGGAGACCAAGTACTTC.

This clonotype appeared a single time. V gene TRBV6-2 or TRBV6-3 combines with J gene TRBJ1-5, with D maybe TRBD1 (6 bases). This CDR3 has 13 residues. The germline gives CDR1 MNHEY, CDR2 SVGEGT. Trimming cost V 10 bases and J 0 bases, with 10 bases left between them. CDR3 protein: CAIGTLSNQPQHF. In DNA form, the CDR3 reads TGTGCCATTGGGACACTTAGCAATCAGCCCCAGCATTTT.

This clonotype appeared many times. The V call is TRBV12-3 or TRBV12-4, the J call TRBJ1-1; tentative D call: TRBD1 (6 bases). CDR3 length: 15 amino acids. V lost 0 bases and J 2 bases, leaving 10 bases between the germline ends. The CDR3 DNA reads TGTGCCAGCAGTTTAGCGGGAGGGACAAACACTGAAGCTTTCTTT. This encodes CASSLAGGTNTEAFF.

This clonotype was counted many times. The chain recombines TRBV6-5 with TRBJ2-7, with no clear D. V was trimmed by 2 bases and J by 3 bases, leaving 8 bases between them. The germline gives CDR1 MNHEY, CDR2 SVGAGI. CDR3 length equals 13 residues. The CDR3 sequence is CASSYGRRYEQYF. As DNA, the CDR3 is TGTGCCAGCAGTTACGGCAGACGCTACGAGCAGTACTTC.

In this sample, this clonotype turned up many times. V gene TRBV6-5 combines with J gene TRBJ2-7; 12 positions match TRBD1. CDR1 is MNHEY, CDR2 SVGAGI, per germline. V lost 6 bases and J lost 9; bases outside the gene matches: 6. CDR3 length: 13 residues. The CDR3 sequence: CASRPGTGGWQYF. Written as DNA, the CDR3 is TGTGCCAGCAGACCCGGGACAGGGGGCTGGCAGTACTTC.

This clonotype occurred a few times. Here the CDR3 reads CASSDLQGGETQYF. The CDR3 nucleotides are TGTGCCAGCAGTGACTTACAGGGCGGCGAGACCCAGTACTTC. The genes are TRBV2 and TRBJ2-5; a weak D match, TRBD1 (6 bases). The V gene lost 3 bases and the J gene lost 5 bases, with 13 bases spanning the gap. CDR3 length: 14 amino acids. In germline, CDR1 is SNHLY, CDR2 FYNNEI.

This clonotype was detected once. The genes are TRBV11-2 and TRBJ2-5; 10 positions match TRBD1. The CDR3 covers 17 residues. J was trimmed by 2 bases and V by 5 bases; bases with no gene match: 11. Germline values: CDR1 SGHAT, CDR2 FQNNGV. The DNA for the CDR3 is TGTGCCAGCAGCAAATTCGGACAGGGGGAGGGACAAGAGACCCAGTACTTC. This translates into CASSKFGQGEGQETQYF.

This clonotype has at least ten counts. The V gene is TRBV6-1, the J gene TRBJ1-1, with 9 bases that match TRBD1. CDR1 MNHNS and CDR2 SASEGT come from the germline V gene. J lost 1 base, V lost 5 bases, and 5 bases had no gene match. The CDR3 is made up of 15 amino acids. In DNA, the CDR3 is TGTGCCAGCAGTCCTACACAGGGGGCGAACACTGAAGCTTTCTTT. This translates into CASSPTQGANTEAFF.

This clonotype was seen more than once but under ten times. Since a much larger clone is just one base distant, this may be a read error. The chain links TRBV28 to TRBJ1-2; D is possibly TRBD1 (5 bases). V lost 1 base, J lost 0 bases, and 6 bases lay in between. CDR1 and CDR2 from the germline V gene are MDHEN and SYDVKM. CDR3 size: 14 residues. CDR3 in amino acids: CASSLSGANYGYTF. The CDR3 nucleotides are TGTGCCAGCAGTTTATCGGGGGCTAACTATGGCTACACCTTC.

This clonotype was counted between two and nine times. The V call is TRBV19, the J call TRBJ2-2; no definite D call. Germline V gives CDR1 LNHDA, CDR2 SQIVND (reference sequence). This CDR3 contains 16 residues. V lost 3 bases and J 0 bases, leaving 11 bases between the germline ends. The CDR3 DNA reads as TGTGCCAGTAGTATTTACGGCGGTTCGAACACCGGGGAGCTGTTTTTT. Its translation is CASSIYGGSNTGELFF.

This clonotype was detected many times. This chain connects TRBV7-3 to TRBJ1-2; D not resolved. There are 17 residues in the CDR3. Trimming cost V 5 bases and J 0 bases, with 19 bases left between them. Germline CDR1 SGHTA, CDR2 FQGTGA. For the CDR3, the DNA is TGTGCCAGCAGCCCGTCCCCCGAGTGGGGAGCTAACTATGGCTACACCTTC. Protein sequence: CASSPSPEWGANYGYTF.

This clonotype was observed many times. The chain is built from TRBV3-1 and TRBJ2-7; tentative D call: TRBD2 (5 bases). Looked up from germline, CDR1 is LGHDT and CDR2 is YNNKEL (reference sequence). CDR3 length: 13 amino acids. Between the trimmed V and J ends, which lost 2 bases and 3 bases, there was a span of 8 bases. This CDR3 reads CASSQSEGYEQYF. CDR3 in DNA: TGTGCCAGCAGCCAAAGCGAGGGCTACGAGCAGTACTTC.

The chain uses TRBV6-2 or TRBV6-3 and TRBJ1-6; D gene unclear. The CDR3 loop spans 13 amino acids. V was clipped by 0 bases and J by 8 bases, with 5 bases between them. Germline CDR1 reads MNHEY; CDR2 reads SVGEGT. The CDR3 region is CASSYSQYSPLHF. The CDR3 bases are TGTGCCAGCAGTTACTCGCAGTATTCACCCCTCCACTTT.

This clonotype showed up many times. The chain combines TRBV3-1 with TRBJ1-2; 7 nucleotides match TRBD1. J was trimmed by 2 bases and V by 2 bases; bases with no gene match: 5. The CDR3 is 15 amino acids. CDR1 and CDR2 from the germline V gene are LGHDT and YNNKEL (reference sequence). CDR3: CASSQRLRGNYGYTF. CDR3 sequence (DNA): TGTGCCAGCAGCCAACGCCTCAGGGGGAACTATGGCTACACCTTC.

At least ten counts were recorded for this clonotype. The chain recombines TRBV25-1 with TRBJ2-5, with TRBD2 as a possible D gene (5 bases). Trimming left V 3 bases short and J 1 base short, with 12 bases between. This CDR3 has 15 amino acids. Germline-derived CDR1 and CDR2 are MGHDK and SYGVNS. DNA for the CDR3: TGTGCCAGCAGTGATAGGGCGAGCGGCCAAGAGACCCAGTACTTC. Translating gives CASSDRASGQETQYF.

This clonotype was observed a handful of times. This chain joins TRBV2 and TRBJ1-1; D not certain. CDR1 is SNHLY, CDR2 FYNNEI, per germline. Trimming cost V 4 bases and J 4 bases, with 10 bases left between them. The CDR3 covers 13 residues. The CDR3 region has the DNA TGTGCCAGCAGTGCGGAGGGTCGCACTGAAGCTTTCTTT. Translating gives CASSAEGRTEAFF. The variable domain in full, completed from reference TRBV2 and TRBJ1-1, reads EPEVTQTPSHQVTQMGQEVILRCVPISNHLYFYWYRQILGQKVEFLVSFYNNEISEKSEIFDDQFSVERPDGSNFTLKIRSTKLEDSAMYFCASSAEGRTEAFFGQGTRLTVV.

This clonotype was recorded at least ten times. The V gene is TRBV18, the J gene TRBJ2-5; D may be TRBD2 (6 bases). Trimming cost V 1 base and J 5 bases, with 11 bases left between them. The CDR3 is 14 amino acids. Germline lookup yields CDR1 KGHSH and CDR2 LQKENI. In DNA form, the CDR3 reads TGTGCCAGCTCACCACAGCCCGGAGGGGAGACCCAGTACTTC. Translation: CASSPQPGGETQYF.

Ten or more counts support this clonotype. CDR3 DNA: TGTGCCAGCAGCCCAGAGGGACTAGGCTACGAGCAGTACTTC. Translation gives CASSPEGLGYEQYF. The gene calls are TRBV7-2 and TRBJ2-7; 8 bases fit TRBD2. CDR1 is SGHTA, CDR2 FQGNSA, per germline. V dropped 5 bases and J dropped 3; count of bases not matched to a gene: 6. The CDR3 consists of 14 residues.

This clonotype was seen repeatedly, ten times or more. The chain carries TRBV5-1 and TRBJ1-5, with D unresolved. CDR1 SGHRS and CDR2 YFSETQ come from the germline V gene. V was shortened by 0 bases and J by 3 bases, with 7 bases between the two germline ends. The CDR3 covers 14 residues. CDR3 protein: CASSLGDTNQPQHF. CDR3 coding DNA: TGCGCCAGCAGCTTGGGGGATACCAATCAGCCCCAGCATTTT.

The V gene is TRBV6-1, the J gene TRBJ2-5; 11 bases agree with TRBD1. The V gene's germline CDR1 is MNHNS and CDR2 SASEGT. J gave up 1 base and V 2 bases, and 9 bases lay outside the gene matches. This CDR3 is built from 18 residues. The CDR3 region is CASSEKWGTGGAQETQYF. In DNA form, the CDR3 reads TGTGCCAGCAGTGAAAAATGGGGGACAGGGGGGGCCCAAGAGACCCAGTACTTC.

This clonotype was picked up many times. The chain recombines TRBV20-1 with TRBJ1-6, with D uncertain. The germline gives CDR1 DFQATT, CDR2 SNEGSKA (reference sequence). V lost 0 bases and J lost 5, with 14 bases in between. The CDR3 has 16 residues. The DNA of the CDR3 is TGCAGTGCTAGAGATCAAGTTTGGGCAGATAATTCACCCCTCCACTTT. Translating gives CSARDQVWADNSPLHF.

This clonotype was recorded many times. The V gene is TRBV30, the J gene TRBJ1-1; no clear D. The length of the CDR3 is 11 residues. Deletions cut 3 bases from V and 8 bases from J, with 10 bases between. In germline, CDR1 is GTSNPN, CDR2 SVGIG (reference sequence). CDR3 amino acids: CAWSALGEAFF. In nucleotides, the CDR3 is TGTGCCTGGAGCGCTCTGGGGGAAGCTTTCTTT.

This clonotype was seen many times. The chain employs TRBV10-2 and TRBJ1-6; no reliable D call. From germline, CDR1 is WSHSY and CDR2 SAAADI. CDR3 size: 15 residues. Trimming removed 6 bases at V and 6 bases at J, with 15 bases between. CDR3 amino acids: CASRPTGLINSPLHF. DNA of the CDR3: TGCGCCAGCAGACCAACGGGATTGATTAATTCACCCCTCCACTTT.

The table lists this clonotype with many counts. This chain joins TRBV6-1 and TRBJ2-7; D is perhaps TRBD1 (6 bases). The CDR3 consists of 11 residues. The V and J ends lost 5 bases and 10 bases respectively, with 12 bases between them. Germline V gives CDR1 MNHNS, CDR2 SASEGT. Here the CDR3 reads CASSTRTAQYF. CDR3 DNA: TGTGCCAGCAGTACCAGGACAGCCCAGTACTTC.

This clonotype was counted at least ten times. The chain couples TRBV5-1 to TRBJ2-5, with 9 bases lining up with TRBD1. CDR3 length: 14 amino acids. Germline assignment: CDR1 SGHRS and CDR2 YFSETQ. With V trimmed by 4 bases and J by 4 bases, 5 bases remained unmatched. The CDR3 DNA is TGCGCCAGCAGCGGGGACAGGGTAGGAGAGACCCAGTACTTC. Protein: CASSGDRVGETQYF.

This chain joins TRBV29-1 and TRBJ1-1; possibly TRBD1 for D (5 bases). Germline lookup yields CDR1 SQVTM and CDR2 ANQGSEA. V was shortened by 5 bases and J by 4 bases, with 11 bases between the two germline ends. This CDR3 has 12 amino acids. CDR3 protein: CSVMTDPTEAFF. CDR3 coding DNA: TGCAGCGTTATGACAGATCCCACTGAAGCTTTCTTT. Supplemented by reference TRBV29-1 and TRBJ1-1, the full variable domain reads SAVISQKPSRDICQRGTSLTIQCQVDSQVTMMFWYRQQPGQSLTLIATANQGSEATYESGFVIDKFPISRPNLTFSTLTVSNMSPEDSSIYLCSVMTDPTEAFFGQGTRLTVV.

This clonotype was picked up a small number of times. The chain recombines TRBV4-1 with TRBJ1-1; TRBD1 agrees at 7 bases. Germline CDR1 MGHRA, CDR2 YSYEKL. V lost 2 bases to trimming and J lost 1 base; unmatched junction nucleotides: 7. The CDR3 has 16 residues. This CDR3 reads CASSQPDREPNTEAFF. For the CDR3, the DNA is TGCGCCAGCAGCCAACCTGACAGGGAACCGAACACTGAAGCTTTCTTT.